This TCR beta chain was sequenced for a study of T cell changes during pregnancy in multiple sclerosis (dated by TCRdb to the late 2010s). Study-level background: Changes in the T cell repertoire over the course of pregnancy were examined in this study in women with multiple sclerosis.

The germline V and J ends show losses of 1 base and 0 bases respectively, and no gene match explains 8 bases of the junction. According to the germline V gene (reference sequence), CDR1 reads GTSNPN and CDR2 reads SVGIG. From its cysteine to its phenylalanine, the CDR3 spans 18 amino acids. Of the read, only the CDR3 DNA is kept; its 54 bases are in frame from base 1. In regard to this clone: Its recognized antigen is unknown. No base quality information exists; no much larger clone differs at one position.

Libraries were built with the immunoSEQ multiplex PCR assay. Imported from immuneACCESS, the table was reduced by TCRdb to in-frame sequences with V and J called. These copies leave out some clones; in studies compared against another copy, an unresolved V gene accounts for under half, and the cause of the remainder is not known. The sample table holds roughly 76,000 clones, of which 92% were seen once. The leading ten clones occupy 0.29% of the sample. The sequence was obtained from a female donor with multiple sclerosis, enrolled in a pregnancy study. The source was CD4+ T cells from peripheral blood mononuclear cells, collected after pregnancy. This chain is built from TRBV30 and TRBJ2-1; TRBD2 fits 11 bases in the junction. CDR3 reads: CAWSATGTSGSSYNEQFF. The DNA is TGTGCCTGGAGTGCAACCGGGACTAGCGGAAGCTCCTACAATGAGCAGTTCTTC.